Each of the 30 T cell receptor beta chains below was sequenced from the same sample in a study of blood T cell repertoires in COVID-19. Clones were sequenced by immunoSEQ multiplex PCR, and TCRdb holds only the in-frame ones, with some missing. The sample consists of about 200,000 clones, about 88% of them appearing once. The sequencing sample was made of peripheral blood. Every receptor here comes from a man between 18 and 29 years old with active or convalescent COVID-19.

V is TRBV11-2 and J is TRBJ2-2, with 11 bases aligning to TRBD2. Per the germline V gene, CDR1 is SGHAT and CDR2 is FQNNGV. The J segment lost 2 bases and the V segment lost 5 bases, leaving 7 bases of the junction unmatched. There are 17 residues in the CDR3. The CDR3 bases are TGTGCCAGCAGCCGGCTAGCGGGGGGTCCAAACACCGGGGAGCTGTTTTTT. Translating gives CASSRLAGGPNTGELFF. Variable domain in full (rest from reference TRBV11-2 and TRBJ2-2): EAGVAQSPRYKIIEKRQSVAFWCNPISGHATLYWYQQILGQGPKLLIQFQNNGVVDDSQLPKDRFSAERLKGVDSTLKIQPAKLEDSAVYLCASSRLAGGPNTGELFFGEGSRLTVL.

This clone occurred a few times. The chain uses TRBV4-1 and TRBJ1-5, with no clear D. Germline assignment: CDR1 MGHRA and CDR2 YSYEKL. The CDR3 has 16 residues. Trimming removed 0 bases at V and 2 bases at J, with 11 bases between. The CDR3 here is CASSQDAQRRNQPQHF. In DNA, the CDR3 is TGCGCCAGCAGCCAAGACGCACAGCGGCGCAATCAGCCCCAGCATTTT.

A few counts support this clone. The chain joins TRBV4-3 to TRBJ2-7, with 7 bases matching TRBD1. CDR3 length: 15 amino acids. The germline CDR1 and CDR2 sequences are LGHNA and YSLEER. The V gene end was trimmed by 0 bases and the J gene end by 1 base; junction bases not matched to a gene: 3. CDR3 in DNA: TGCGCCAGCAGCCAAGATTACAGGGGATCCTACGAGCAGTACTTC. Protein: CASSQDYRGSYEQYF.

This chain links TRBV6-1 with TRBJ1-2; D call uncertain. V was cut by 3 bases and J by 7 bases, with 12 bases left in between. The CDR3 totals 13 residues. Germline-derived CDR1 and CDR2 are MNHNS and SASEGT. The CDR3 spells CASSDRRSGGYTF. For the CDR3, the DNA is TGTGCCAGCAGTGATCGGAGGAGCGGTGGCTACACCTTC.

The chain has TRBV30 and TRBJ2-1; 10 positions agree with TRBD1. The V gene end was trimmed by 5 bases and the J gene end by 1 base; junction bases not matched to a gene: 5. The germline CDR1 and CDR2 sequences are GTSNPN and SVGIG (reference sequence). The CDR3 spans 15 residues. The CDR3 nucleotides read TGTGCCTGGGGGCGACAGGGGGCTTCCTACAATGAGCAGTTCTTC. It yields the protein CAWGRQGASYNEQFF. Combining the CDR3 with reference TRBV30 and TRBJ2-1 gives the whole variable domain SQTIHQWPATLVQPVGSPLSLECTVEGTSNPNLYWYRQAAGRGLQLLFYSVGIGQISSEVPQNLSASRPQDRQFILSSKKLLLSDSGFYLCAWGRQGASYNEQFFGPGTRLTVL.

The chain joins TRBV28 to TRBJ2-2; 10 positions agree with TRBD1. The J segment lost 3 bases and the V segment lost 1 base, leaving 5 bases of the junction unmatched. CDR3 length: 17 amino acids. Looked up from germline, CDR1 is MDHEN and CDR2 is SYDVKM. DNA of the CDR3: TGTGCCAGCAGTTTATCGGGACAGGGGACGGACACCGGGGAGCTGTTTTTT. Translating it yields CASSLSGQGTDTGELFF.

The chain links TRBV27 to TRBJ1-6; no reliable D call. Trimming took off 3 bases at V and 0 bases at J, with 9 bases between the two ends. The CDR3 runs 16 residues. The germline V gene encodes CDR1 MNHEY and CDR2 SMNVEV (reference sequence). The CDR3 region is CASSLSSPSYNSPLHF. As DNA, the CDR3 is TGTGCCAGCAGTTTGAGTAGTCCCTCCTATAATTCACCCCTCCACTTT.

Here the CDR3 reads CASSLLAGVTDTQYF. CDR3 bases: TGTGCCAGCAGCTTACTAGCGGGAGTTACAGATACGCAGTATTTT. The chain couples TRBV7-3 to TRBJ2-3; 10 positions match TRBD2. This CDR3 spans 15 amino acids. Germline V gene data show CDR1 as SGHTA and CDR2 as FQGTGA. The ends lost 2 bases at V and 3 bases at J; junction bases unmatched: 2. Looking up the rest from reference TRBV7-3 and TRBJ2-3 gives the full variable domain: GAGVSQTPSNKVTEKGKYVELRCDPISGHTALYWYRQSLGQGPEFLIYFQGTGAADDSGLPNDRFFAVRPEGSVSTLKIQRTERGDSAVYLCASSLLAGVTDTQYFGPGTRLTVL.

This rearrangement joins TRBV19 to TRBJ2-5; the match to TRBD1 covers 7 bases. This CDR3 comprises 14 residues. The V gene's germline CDR1 is LNHDA and CDR2 SQIVND (reference sequence). V was pared by 3 bases and J by 7 bases, with 8 bases of the junction left unmatched. CDR3 loop: CASSMKGGEGTQYF. The DNA of the CDR3 is TGTGCCAGTAGTATGAAAGGGGGCGAAGGGACCCAGTACTTC.

The J gene is TRBJ2-7, the V gene TRBV5-5; D call uncertain. CDR1 is SGHKS and CDR2 is YYEKEE in the germline V gene (reference sequence). This CDR3 has 13 amino acids. Trimming removed 4 bases from V and 4 bases from J, with 12 bases in between. CDR3 sequence: CASSVGLFYEQYF. The CDR3 region has the DNA TGTGCCAGCAGCGTGGGTCTATTTTACGAGCAGTACTTC.

The chain combines TRBV27 with TRBJ2-7; TRBD1 matches at 12 bases. Germline lookup yields CDR1 MNHEY and CDR2 SMNVEV (reference sequence). After removal of 0 bases from V and 3 bases from J, the junction contained 3 bases not matched to a gene. The CDR3 has 16 amino acids. Here the CDR3 reads CASSLSGTGGFYEQYF. In DNA, the CDR3 is TGTGCCAGCAGTTTATCCGGGACAGGGGGCTTCTACGAGCAGTACTTC.

The sample holds one count of this clone. V usage is TRBV19 and J usage is TRBJ1-6; no clear D. This CDR3 has 15 residues. Germline values: CDR1 LNHDA, CDR2 SQIVND (reference sequence). V shed 3 bases and J shed 4 bases, with 10 bases lying between them. The CDR3 nucleotides are TGTGCCAGTAGTATTGTGACTGATTATAATTCACCCCTCCACTTT. Amino acids: CASSIVTDYNSPLHF.

V is TRBV25-1 and J is TRBJ1-5; D uncertain. The length of the CDR3 is 13 residues. The V end lost 5 bases, the J end lost 6 bases, and 11 bases lay between the germline ends. Germline V lookup: CDR1 MGHDK, CDR2 SYGVNS. CDR3 in DNA: TGTGCCAGCAGTCGTGCGGGAGGTCAGCCCCAGCATTTT. Amino acids: CASSRAGGQPQHF.

This clone was counted between two and nine times. The rearrangement joins TRBV19 to TRBJ1-3; tentatively, D is TRBD1 (6 bases). In germline, CDR1 is LNHDA, CDR2 SQIVND (reference sequence). CDR3 length: 16 amino acids. V was cut by 3 bases and J by 0 bases, with 12 bases left in between. The DNA for the CDR3 is TGTGCCAGTAGTATGGGGGCGGACCGCTCTGGAAACACCATATATTTT. It codes for CASSMGADRSGNTIYF.

V and J are TRBV27 and TRBJ2-1; TRBD2 agrees at 7 bases. CDR1 is MNHEY and CDR2 is SMNVEV in the germline V gene (reference sequence). The CDR3 totals 15 residues. J was trimmed by 3 bases and V by 3 bases; bases with no gene match: 5. As DNA, the CDR3 is TGTGCCAGCAGTTTTGGTCTAGCGGTCTACAATGAGCAGTTCTTC. It encodes CASSFGLAVYNEQFF.

The chain combines TRBV7-9 with TRBJ1-1; D gene unclear. The CDR3 totals 15 residues. Trimming stripped 1 base from V and 2 bases from J, with 11 bases between. Germline assignment: CDR1 SEHNR and CDR2 FQNEAQ (reference sequence). In DNA, the CDR3 is TGTGCCAGCAGCTTAGATGGCGGAAAAAACACTGAAGCTTTCTTT. It translates to CASSLDGGKNTEAFF.

The chain has TRBV28 and TRBJ2-7, with 8 nucleotides matching TRBD1. The CDR3 runs to 15 residues. The junction had 8 bases not matched to a gene; V was cut back by 4 bases and J by 3 bases. Per the germline V gene, CDR1 is MDHEN and CDR2 is SYDVKM. The CDR3 spells CASSSPTGAFYEQYF. CDR3 bases: TGTGCCAGCAGTTCCCCGACAGGGGCCTTCTACGAGCAGTACTTC.

This clone was found a few times. The chain carries TRBV5-4 and TRBJ2-1; TRBD2 is a possible D gene (5 bases). The CDR3 is 13 residues long. The germline gives CDR1 SGHNT, CDR2 YYREEE (reference sequence). The V end lost 4 bases, the J end lost 4 bases, and 9 bases lay between the germline ends. CDR3 sequence: CASSEDLYNEQFF. DNA of the CDR3: TGTGCCAGCAGCGAGGACTTATACAATGAGCAGTTCTTC. Full variable domain (rest looked up from reference TRBV5-4 and TRBJ2-1): ETGVTQSPTHLIKTRGQQVTLRCSSQSGHNTVSWYQQALGQGPQFIFQYYREEENGRGNFPPRFSGLQFPNYSSELNVNALELDDSALYLCASSEDLYNEQFFGPGTRLTVL.

J is TRBJ1-2 and V is TRBV10-2; D gene ambiguous. There are 14 residues in the CDR3. Germline V CDR1 and CDR2: WSHSY, SAAADI. V lost 8 bases, J lost 0 bases, and 13 bases lay in between. The CDR3 DNA is TGCGCCAGCTCTAATGACGGAGCTAACTATGGCTACACCTTC. This sequence encodes CASSNDGANYGYTF.

The gene calls are TRBV5-1 and TRBJ2-3; TRBD2 might be the D (7 bases). CDR1 and CDR2 (germline): SGHRS, YFSETQ. The CDR3 contains 17 residues. Trimming shortened V by 0 bases and J by 0 bases, and 14 bases separated the two germline ends. The CDR3 is CASSLDLAGASTDTQYF. DNA of the CDR3: TGCGCCAGCAGCTTGGATCTGGCGGGGGCCAGCACAGATACGCAGTATTTT.

This clone turned up a few times. The chain has TRBV19 and TRBJ2-1, with 12 bases that match TRBD2. V shed 5 bases and J 7 bases; nucleotides not matched to a gene: 12. This CDR3 comprises 17 residues. Germline-derived CDR1 and CDR2 are LNHDA and SQIVND (reference sequence). The CDR3, as DNA: TGTGCCAGTAGTGCGACTAGCGGGGGCCGGCCGGGAAATGAGCAGTTCTTC. Translated, it gives CASSATSGGRPGNEQFF.

This sequence joins TRBV9 and TRBJ1-1; D is possibly TRBD1 (6 bases). V was shortened by 3 bases and J by 3 bases, with 21 bases between the two germline ends. CDR1 is SGDLS, CDR2 YYNGEE, per germline. CDR3 size: 17 residues. The DNA for the CDR3 is TGTGCCAGCAGCGAACTCAGGGGATTGAGGTTGGACACTGAAGCTTTCTTT. This encodes CASSELRGLRLDTEAFF.

This clone has more than one count but fewer than ten. The sample carries other DNA sequences with the same CDR3. The V gene is TRBV7-2, the J gene TRBJ2-1, with no clear D. Trimming pared 0 bases from V and 5 bases from J, leaving 5 bases between. Germline V lookup: CDR1 SGHTA, CDR2 FQGNSA. The CDR3 sequence is 13 residues long. Written as DNA, the CDR3 is TGTGCCAGCAGCTTAGCTTCTGACAATGAGCAGTTCTTC. The encoded protein is CASSLASDNEQFF.

J is TRBJ2-3 and V is TRBV2, with 13 positions matching TRBD2. V gave up 6 bases and J gave up 1 base; unmatched junction bases: 4. The germline gives CDR1 SNHLY, CDR2 FYNNEI. The CDR3 consists of 16 residues. CDR3: CASSLGLAGGTDTQYF. In DNA, the CDR3 is TGTGCCAGCAGCTTAGGACTAGCGGGGGGCACAGATACGCAGTATTTT.

This clone showed up just once. This chain uses TRBV5-1 with TRBJ2-1; tentatively, D is TRBD1 (7 bases). The CDR3 contains 15 residues. Germline V gene data show CDR1 as SGHRS and CDR2 as YFSETQ. Trimming pared 6 bases from V and 1 base from J, leaving 14 bases between. CDR3 in DNA: TGCGCCAGCACCCCTCCAGGGGGGTCCTACAATGAGCAGTTCTTC. Protein: CASTPPGGSYNEQFF.

The V and J genes are TRBV19 and TRBJ2-1; 7 nucleotides align to TRBD2. With 3 bases clipped from V and 5 bases from J, the junction kept 4 bases outside the gene matches. CDR3 length equals 14 residues. Per germline, CDR1 LNHDA and CDR2 SQIVND (reference sequence). The CDR3 DNA sequence: TGTGCCAGTAGTATCTGGGGGGGGGACAATGAGCAGTTCTTC. It yields the protein CASSIWGGDNEQFF.

This chain joins TRBV15 and TRBJ2-1; 7 nucleotides agree with TRBD2. Losses at the gene ends were 5 bases for V and 7 bases for J; bases not matched to a gene: 8. The CDR3 sequence is 14 residues long. Germline V gene data show CDR1 as LNHNV and CDR2 as YYDKDF (reference sequence). In nucleotides, the CDR3 is TGTGCCACCAGCCCGAGGGGAGGGGCGAATGAGCAGTTCTTC. It yields the protein CATSPRGGANEQFF.

This clone appeared once. This chain uses TRBV4-2 with TRBJ2-7, with 10 bases fitting TRBD2. The ends lost 4 bases at V and 5 bases at J; junction bases unmatched: 5. The CDR3 spans 14 residues. CDR1 and CDR2 (germline): LGHNA, YNFKEQ. The CDR3 spells CASSPGLASNEQYF. In DNA form, the CDR3 reads TGTGCCAGCAGCCCGGGACTAGCGTCGAACGAGCAGTACTTC.

The V gene is TRBV27, the J gene TRBJ2-1; 7 bases align to TRBD1. The CDR3 has 14 amino acids. V lost 6 bases to trimming and J lost 7 bases; unmatched junction nucleotides: 9. In germline, CDR1 is MNHEY, CDR2 SMNVEV (reference sequence). The CDR3 loop reads CASSPDRVRNEQFF. CDR3 in DNA: TGTGCCAGCAGCCCCGACAGGGTACGGAATGAGCAGTTCTTC.

The chain uses TRBV6-6 and TRBJ1-6, with D tentatively TRBD1 (6 bases). Trimming removed 0 bases from V and 8 bases from J, with 11 bases in between. This CDR3 comprises 15 residues. CDR1 and CDR2 (germline): MNHNY, SVGAGI (reference sequence). This CDR3 reads CASSYSPGEYSPLHF. In nucleotides, the CDR3 is TGTGCCAGCAGTTACTCGCCAGGGGAATATTCACCCCTCCACTTT.